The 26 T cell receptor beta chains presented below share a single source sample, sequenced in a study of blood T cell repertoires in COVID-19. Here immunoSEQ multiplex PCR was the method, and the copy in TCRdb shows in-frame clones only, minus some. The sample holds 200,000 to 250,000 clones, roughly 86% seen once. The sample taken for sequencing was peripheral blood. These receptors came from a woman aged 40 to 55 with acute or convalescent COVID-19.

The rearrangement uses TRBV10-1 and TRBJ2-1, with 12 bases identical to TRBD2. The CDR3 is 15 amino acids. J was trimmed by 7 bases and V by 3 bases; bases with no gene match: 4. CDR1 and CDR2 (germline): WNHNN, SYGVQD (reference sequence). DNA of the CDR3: TGCGCCAGCAGTGACCGGACTAGCGGGAAAAATGAGCAGTTCTTC. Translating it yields CASSDRTSGKNEQFF.

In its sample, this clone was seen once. In DNA, the CDR3 is TGTGCCAGCAGTGAGTGGCGGGGGGTGTACGAGCAGTACTTC. This encodes CASSEWRGVYEQYF. The chain joins TRBV2 to TRBJ2-7; TRBD2 matches at 8 bases. V lost 3 bases, J lost 4 bases, and 5 bases stayed unmatched. This CDR3 region has 14 residues. Germline V gene lookup returns CDR1 SNHLY and CDR2 FYNNEI.

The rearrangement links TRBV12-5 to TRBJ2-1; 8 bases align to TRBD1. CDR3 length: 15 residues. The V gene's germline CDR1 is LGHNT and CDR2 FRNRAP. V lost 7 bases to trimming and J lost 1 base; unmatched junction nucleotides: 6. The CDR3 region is CASEQRQGSYNEQFF. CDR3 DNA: TGTGCTAGTGAACAAAGACAGGGGTCCTACAATGAGCAGTTCTTC.

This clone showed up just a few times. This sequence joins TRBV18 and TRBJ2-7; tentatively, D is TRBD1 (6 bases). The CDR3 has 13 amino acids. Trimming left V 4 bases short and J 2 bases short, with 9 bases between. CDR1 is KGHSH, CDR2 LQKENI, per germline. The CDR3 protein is CASSQGTTYEQYF. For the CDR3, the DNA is TGTGCCAGCTCACAGGGGACAACCTACGAGCAGTACTTC.

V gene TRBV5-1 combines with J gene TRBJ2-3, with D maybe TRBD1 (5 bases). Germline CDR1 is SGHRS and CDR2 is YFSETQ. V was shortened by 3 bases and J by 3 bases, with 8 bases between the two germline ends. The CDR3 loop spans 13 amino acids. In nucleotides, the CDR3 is TGCGCCAGCAGCTCTGGGGCGACAGATACGCAGTATTTT. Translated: CASSSGATDTQYF.

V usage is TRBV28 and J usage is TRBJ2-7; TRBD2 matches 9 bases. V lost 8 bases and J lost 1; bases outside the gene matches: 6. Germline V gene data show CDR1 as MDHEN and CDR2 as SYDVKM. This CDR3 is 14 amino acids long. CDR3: CASREREESYEQYF. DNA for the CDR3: TGTGCCAGCCGTGAGCGGGAGGAATCCTACGAGCAGTACTTC.

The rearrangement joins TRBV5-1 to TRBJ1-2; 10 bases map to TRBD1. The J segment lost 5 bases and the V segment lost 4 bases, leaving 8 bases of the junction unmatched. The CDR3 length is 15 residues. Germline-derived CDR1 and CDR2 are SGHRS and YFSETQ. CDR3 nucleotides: TGCGCCAGCAGCGAGTCGACAGGGGGCCAGTATGGCTACACCTTC. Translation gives CASSESTGGQYGYTF.

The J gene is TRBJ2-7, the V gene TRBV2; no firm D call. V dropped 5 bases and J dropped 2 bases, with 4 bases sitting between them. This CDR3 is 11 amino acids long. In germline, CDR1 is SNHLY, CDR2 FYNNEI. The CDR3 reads CASSPAYEQYF. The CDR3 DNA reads TGTGCCAGCAGTCCCGCCTACGAGCAGTACTTC.

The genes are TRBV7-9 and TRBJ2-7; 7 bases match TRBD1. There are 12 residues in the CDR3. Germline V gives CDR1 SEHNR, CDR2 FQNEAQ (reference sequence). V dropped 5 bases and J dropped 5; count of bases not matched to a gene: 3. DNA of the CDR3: TGTGCCAGCAGCCCGACAGGGAACGAGCAGTACTTC. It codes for CASSPTGNEQYF.

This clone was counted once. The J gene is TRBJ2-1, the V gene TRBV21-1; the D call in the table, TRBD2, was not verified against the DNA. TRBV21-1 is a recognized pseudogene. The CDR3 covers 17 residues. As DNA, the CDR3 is TGTGCCAGCAGCGCTAGGACTAGCGGGAAATCCTACAATGAGCAGTTCTTC. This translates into CASSARTSGKSYNEQFF.

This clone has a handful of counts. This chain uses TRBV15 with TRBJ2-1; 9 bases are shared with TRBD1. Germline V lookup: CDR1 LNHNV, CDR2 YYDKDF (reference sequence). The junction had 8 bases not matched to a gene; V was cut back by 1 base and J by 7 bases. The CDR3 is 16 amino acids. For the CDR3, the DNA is TGTGCCACCAGCAGAGGGACCGGGACAGGGAGTAATGAGCAGTTCTTC. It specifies CATSRGTGTGSNEQFF.

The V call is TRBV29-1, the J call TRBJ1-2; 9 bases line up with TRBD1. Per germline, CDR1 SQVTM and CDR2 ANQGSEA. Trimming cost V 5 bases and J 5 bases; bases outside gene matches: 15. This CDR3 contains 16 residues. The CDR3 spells CSVPFYGTGFEYGYTF. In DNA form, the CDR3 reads TGCAGCGTTCCGTTCTACGGGACAGGGTTTGAATATGGCTACACCTTC.

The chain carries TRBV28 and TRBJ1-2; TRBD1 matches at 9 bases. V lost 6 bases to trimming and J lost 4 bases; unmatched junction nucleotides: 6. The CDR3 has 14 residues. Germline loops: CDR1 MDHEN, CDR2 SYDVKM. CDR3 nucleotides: TGTGCCAGCAGAGGGGACAGGGCCCTCTATGGCTACACCTTC. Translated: CASRGDRALYGYTF.

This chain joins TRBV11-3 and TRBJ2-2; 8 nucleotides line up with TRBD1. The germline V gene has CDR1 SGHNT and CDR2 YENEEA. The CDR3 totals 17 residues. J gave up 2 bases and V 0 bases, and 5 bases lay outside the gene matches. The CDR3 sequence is CASSLDAGTGNTGELFF. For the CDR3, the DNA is TGTGCCAGCAGCTTAGATGCCGGGACAGGTAACACCGGGGAGCTGTTTTTT.

The CDR3 nucleotides are TGTGCCAGCAGTGCGGGACAGGTCACCTACGAGCAGTACTTC. It specifies CASSAGQVTYEQYF. The chain is built from TRBV2 and TRBJ2-7; TRBD1 aligns across 8 bases. Germline CDR1 reads SNHLY; CDR2 reads FYNNEI. V was pared by 4 bases and J by 2 bases, with 4 bases of the junction left unmatched. This CDR3 has 14 residues.

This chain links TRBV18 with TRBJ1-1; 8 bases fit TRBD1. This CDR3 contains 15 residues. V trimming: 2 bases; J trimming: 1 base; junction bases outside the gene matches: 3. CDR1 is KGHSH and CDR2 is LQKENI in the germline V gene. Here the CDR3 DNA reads TGTGCCAGCTCACCATTCGGACAGGGGAACACTGAAGCTTTCTTT. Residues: CASSPFGQGNTEAFF.

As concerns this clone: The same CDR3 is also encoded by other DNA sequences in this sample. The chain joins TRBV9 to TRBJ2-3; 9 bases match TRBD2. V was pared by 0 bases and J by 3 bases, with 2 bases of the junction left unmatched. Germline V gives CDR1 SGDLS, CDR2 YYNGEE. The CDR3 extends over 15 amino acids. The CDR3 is CASSVEGLATDTQYF. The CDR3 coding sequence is TGTGCCAGCAGCGTAGAGGGACTAGCTACAGATACGCAGTATTTT. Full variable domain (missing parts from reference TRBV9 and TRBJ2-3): DSGVTQTPKHLITATGQRVTLRCSPRSGDLSVYWYQQSLDQGLQFLIQYYNGEERAKGNILERFSAQQFPDLHSELNLSSLELGDSALYFCASSVEGLATDTQYFGPGTRLTVL.

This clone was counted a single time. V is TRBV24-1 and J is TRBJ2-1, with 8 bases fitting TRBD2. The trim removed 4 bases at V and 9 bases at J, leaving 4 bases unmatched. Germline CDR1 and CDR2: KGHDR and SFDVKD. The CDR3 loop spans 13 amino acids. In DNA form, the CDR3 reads TGTGCCACCAGTGACTATAGCGGGATTGAGCAGTTCTTC. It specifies CATSDYSGIEQFF.

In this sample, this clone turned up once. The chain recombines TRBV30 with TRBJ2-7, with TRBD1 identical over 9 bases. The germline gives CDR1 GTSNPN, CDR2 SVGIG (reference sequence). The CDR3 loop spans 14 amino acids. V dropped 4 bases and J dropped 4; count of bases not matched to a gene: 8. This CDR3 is CAWNPGTGRYEQYF. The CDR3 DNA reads TGTGCCTGGAATCCCGGGACAGGGAGGTACGAGCAGTACTTC. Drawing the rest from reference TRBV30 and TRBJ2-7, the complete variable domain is SQTIHQWPATLVQPVGSPLSLECTVEGTSNPNLYWYRQAAGRGLQLLFYSVGIGQISSEVPQNLSASRPQDRQFILSSKKLLLSDSGFYLCAWNPGTGRYEQYFGPGTRLTVT.

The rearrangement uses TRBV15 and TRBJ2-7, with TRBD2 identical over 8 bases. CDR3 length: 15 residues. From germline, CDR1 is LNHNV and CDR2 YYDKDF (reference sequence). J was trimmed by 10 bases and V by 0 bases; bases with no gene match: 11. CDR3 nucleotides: TGTGCCACCAGCAGAGATGTCAATAGCGGGGACGCCCAGTACTTC. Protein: CATSRDVNSGDAQYF.

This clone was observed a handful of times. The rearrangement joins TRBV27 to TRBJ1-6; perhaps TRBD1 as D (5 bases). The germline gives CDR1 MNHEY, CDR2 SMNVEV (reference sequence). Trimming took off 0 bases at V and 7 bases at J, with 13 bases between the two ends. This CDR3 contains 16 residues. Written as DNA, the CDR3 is TGTGCCAGCAGTTTATCGGGGGGATGGGGGAATTCACCCCTCCACTTT. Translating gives CASSLSGGWGNSPLHF.

In DNA form, the CDR3 reads TGTGCTAGTGGCCCGGAGGACAGGAGAAGAACCTACGAGCAGTACTTC. Translating gives CASGPEDRRRTYEQYF. The chain recombines TRBV12-5 with TRBJ2-7; 7 positions match TRBD1. Germline CDR1 is LGHNT and CDR2 is FRNRAP. V was pared by 6 bases and J by 2 bases, with 13 bases of the junction left unmatched. The CDR3 has 16 residues.

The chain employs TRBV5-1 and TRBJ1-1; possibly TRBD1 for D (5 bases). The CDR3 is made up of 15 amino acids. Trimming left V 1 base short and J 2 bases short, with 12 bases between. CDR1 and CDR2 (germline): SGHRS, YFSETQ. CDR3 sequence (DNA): TGCGCCAGCAGCTTGAGCGGGACGGCCAACACTGAAGCTTTCTTT. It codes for CASSLSGTANTEAFF. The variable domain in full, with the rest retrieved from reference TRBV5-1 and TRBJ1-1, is KAGVTQTPRYLIKTRGQQVTLSCSPISGHRSVSWYQQTPGQGLQFLFEYFSETQRNKGNFPGRFSGRQFSNSRSEMNVSTLELGDSALYLCASSLSGTANTEAFFGQGTRLTVV.

DNA for the CDR3: TGTGCCAGCAGTCTTGACTTAGCGGGAGGCTACAATGAGCAGTTCTTC. Its translation: CASSLDLAGGYNEQFF. The chain employs TRBV5-4 and TRBJ2-1; 10 bases align to TRBD2. The CDR3 runs 16 residues. Germline V gene data show CDR1 as SGHNT and CDR2 as YYREEE (reference sequence). V lost 5 bases to trimming and J lost 3 bases; unmatched junction nucleotides: 8.

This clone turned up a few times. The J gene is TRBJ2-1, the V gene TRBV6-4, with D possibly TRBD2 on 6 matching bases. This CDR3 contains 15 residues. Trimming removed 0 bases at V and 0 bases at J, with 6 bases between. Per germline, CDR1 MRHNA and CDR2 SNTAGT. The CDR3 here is CASSDSSGSYNEQFF. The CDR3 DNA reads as TGTGCCAGCAGTGACTCTAGCGGCTCCTACAATGAGCAGTTCTTC.

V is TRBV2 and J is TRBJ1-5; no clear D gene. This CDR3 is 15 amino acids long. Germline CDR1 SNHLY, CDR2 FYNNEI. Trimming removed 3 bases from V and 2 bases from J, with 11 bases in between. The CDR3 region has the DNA TGTGCCAGCAGTGATAGAATCGGAGGCAATCAGCCCCAGCATTTT. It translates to CASSDRIGGNQPQHF. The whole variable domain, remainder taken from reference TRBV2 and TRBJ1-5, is EPEVTQTPSHQVTQMGQEVILRCVPISNHLYFYWYRQILGQKVEFLVSFYNNEISEKSEIFDDQFSVERPDGSNFTLKIRSTKLEDSAMYFCASSDRIGGNQPQHFGDGTRLSIL.